The T cell receptor (beta chain) under discussion was sequenced for a study of T cells in Graves' hyperthyroidism and ophthalmopathy. Study observations and caveats: Most thyroid-expanded clonotypes above 0.001 were also found in blood. A model of 13 V-J features distinguished ophthalmopathy from stable hyperthyroidism.

From RNA transcripts, TCR beta CDR3 regions were amplified. The TCR CDR3 first-round RT-PCR relied on the HTBI primer set. One entry per CDR3 protein, called by TCRdb with MiXCR from the multiplex PCR reads. The sample yields about half a million distinct CDR3 sequences, around a quarter seen once. Germline V gene sequence: CDR1 MNHNS, CDR2 SASEGT. The CDR3 length is 15 residues. V gave up 6 bases and J gave up 1 base, with 10 bases separating them. Uncontrolled infection, other autoimmune disease, pregnancy or lactation led to exclusion. Comment on this clonotype: Its antigen is still unknown.

This receptor was obtained from a woman aged 25 to 45 with Graves' ophthalmopathy. Sequenced material: blood. The V call is TRBV6-1, the J call TRBJ2-6; no clear D. The CDR3 sequence is CASSQQPSGANVLTF. In DNA form, the CDR3 reads TGTGCCAGCAGCCAACAGCCATCTGGGGCCAACGTCCTGACTTTC.